This passage covers 9 T cell receptor beta chains from one sample sequenced in a study of blood T cells in healthy people across ages. Alongside a J-beta primer mix, a sample-barcoded 5' primer served in a second PCR lasting about 7 to 12 cycles. TCRdb itself ran the 5' RACE reads through MiXCR, one entry per CDR3 protein. The top ten hold more than 6% of the sample, which has 1.2 million to 1.5 million distinct CDR3 sequences, 55% to 75% seen once. The specimen sequenced was blood. The receptors stem from a man aged 18-30 years in good health.

V gene TRBV7-8 combines with J gene TRBJ2-6; 11 nucleotides agree with TRBD2. The ends lost 4 bases at V and 1 base at J; junction bases unmatched: 9. The CDR3 extends over 19 amino acids. Looked up from germline, CDR1 is SGHVS and CDR2 is FQNEAQ. The chain's CDR3 is CASSSHSLAGGSGANVLTF. In DNA form, the CDR3 reads TGTGCCAGCAGCTCCCACTCGCTAGCGGGAGGATCTGGGGCCAACGTCCTGACTTTC.

The V call is TRBV20-1, the J call TRBJ2-7; D is possibly TRBD2 (5 bases). The CDR3 has 14 amino acids. The V and J ends lost 5 bases and 2 bases respectively, with 16 bases between them. Germline CDR1 DFQATT, CDR2 SNEGSKA (reference sequence). CDR3 coding DNA: TGCAGTGCTCAAACCGACGGGGTGGCCTACGAGCAGTACTTC. This gives the protein CSAQTDGVAYEQYF.

The chain uses TRBV5-1 and TRBJ2-1; 10 nucleotides align to TRBD2. This CDR3 is built from 18 residues. V trimming: 7 bases; J trimming: 0 bases; junction bases outside the gene matches: 13. CDR1 is SGHRS and CDR2 is YFSETQ in the germline V gene. The CDR3 spells CASSRGLALTSSYNEQFF. CDR3 coding DNA: TGCGCCAGCTCCAGGGGACTAGCGCTCACGAGCTCCTACAATGAGCAGTTCTTC.

Only a few counts were recorded for this clonotype. The CDR3 DNA follows: TGCAGTGCCACTCGACAGGGCGAAGGCTACACCTTC. It encodes CSATRQGEGYTF. The chain uses TRBV20-1 and TRBJ1-2; 7 bases agree with TRBD1. V was pared by 6 bases and J by 8 bases, with 9 bases of the junction left unmatched. The CDR3 consists of 12 residues. The germline V gene has CDR1 DFQATT and CDR2 SNEGSKA (reference sequence).

The rearrangement uses TRBV14 and TRBJ2-4, with D tentatively TRBD2 (6 bases). The last part of the DNA fits TRBJ2-7 better; the J call may be wrong. This CDR3 has 16 amino acids. Germline V gene sequence: CDR1 SGHDN, CDR2 FVKESK. The DNA of the CDR3 is TGTGCCAGCAGCCAAGTAGTTGGTGCGGGGAACTACGAGCAGTACTTC. Its protein is CASSQVVGAGNYEQYF.

This clonotype came up a few times. J is TRBJ2-4 and V is TRBV6-5, with 9 bases fitting TRBD1. The J call may be wrong; the DNA end is better matched by TRBJ2-7. This CDR3 is 14 amino acids long. Germline values: CDR1 MNHEY, CDR2 SVGAGI. The CDR3 DNA is TGTGCCAGCAGCCGCGGGACAGGGATCTACGAGCAGTACTTC. The encoded protein is CASSRGTGIYEQYF.

The chain recombines TRBV5-4 with TRBJ1-1; D might be TRBD1 (6 bases). Germline V gene data show CDR1 as SGHNT and CDR2 as YYREEE (reference sequence). V was shortened by 4 bases and J by 5 bases, with 12 bases between the two germline ends. The CDR3 has 13 amino acids. CDR3 DNA: TGTGCCAGCAGCCCCGGGACATTTACTGAAGCTTTCTTT. Encoded protein: CASSPGTFTEAFF.

This chain joins TRBV27 and TRBJ1-5; D is uncertain. V was trimmed by 1 base and J by 4 bases, leaving 8 bases between them. Germline V gene lookup returns CDR1 MNHEY and CDR2 SMNVEV (reference sequence). The CDR3 spans 14 residues. CDR3 DNA sequence: TGTGCCAGCAGTTTATACGGAGAAAATCAGCCCCAGCATTTT. Translating gives CASSLYGENQPQHF.

This clonotype was observed a handful of times. The chain recombines TRBV5-1 with TRBJ2-5; a possible D gene is TRBD1 (6 bases). Germline CDR1 reads SGHRS; CDR2 reads YFSETQ. The CDR3 has 15 amino acids. V dropped 4 bases and J dropped 4 bases, with 17 bases sitting between them. The CDR3 coding sequence is TGCGCCAGCAGCATTGGAAGCCAGGGGCGAGAGACCCAGTACTTC. This gives the protein CASSIGSQGRETQYF. The complete variable domain, with remaining parts taken from reference TRBV5-1 and TRBJ2-5, reads KAGVTQTPRYLIKTRGQQVTLSCSPISGHRSVSWYQQTPGQGLQFLFEYFSETQRNKGNFPGRFSGRQFSNSRSEMNVSTLELGDSALYLCASSIGSQGRETQYFGPGTRLLVL.